This TCR beta chain was recovered during a study of T cells in Graves' hyperthyroidism and ophthalmopathy. This CDR3 contains 15 residues. CDR1 is SGHDN, CDR2 FVKESK, per germline. The ends were cut back, 0 bases at V and 1 base at J, with 9 bases in the middle. RNA transcripts yielded amplified TCR beta CDR3 regions. Researchers ran a first-round RT-PCR on the TCR CDR3 using the HTBI primer set. One entry per CDR3 protein, called by TCRdb with MiXCR from the multiplex PCR reads. In the table there are about 510,000 distinct CDR3 sequences, roughly 45% of which are singletons. The chain employs TRBV14 and TRBJ1-1; D gene uncertain. The sequencing sample was made of peripheral blood or thyroid tissue (not recorded which). The TCR was taken from an adult woman with Graves' disease, either hyperthyroidism or ophthalmopathy (not recorded which). The CDR3 protein is CASSQERTENTEAFF. The CDR3 DNA reads TGTGCCAGCAGCCAAGAACGGACGGAGAACACTGAAGCTTTCTTT. Filled out from reference TRBV14 and TRBJ1-1, the complete variable domain reads EAGVTQFPSHSVIEKGQTVTLRCDPISGHDNLYWYRRVMGKEIKFLLHFVKESKQDESGMPNNRFLAERTGGTYSTLKVQPAELEDSGVYFCASSQERTENTEAFFGQGTRLTVV.